This T cell receptor (beta chain) was captured by sequencing in a study of response to subunit inactivated influenza vaccine. Study results and caveats: Each seasonal influenza vaccination recruits few new T cells, the authors suggested.

The CDR3 consists of 14 residues. Germline V CDR1 and CDR2: SQVTM, ANQGSEA. V was pared by 2 bases and J by 5 bases, with 8 bases of the junction left unmatched. A single record per CDR3 protein comes from TCRdb applying MiXCR to the RT-PCR reads. The sample has 600,000 to 700,000 distinct CDR3 sequences; about 15% are singletons. This clonotype has more than one count but fewer than ten. What it binds is unknown. The clonotype was recovered from a man aged 50 or older who received an inactivated influenza vaccine. The sample in question was PBMCs from blood, obtained around 14 days before vaccination. V is TRBV29-1 and J is TRBJ2-7, with 8 bases fitting TRBD1. CDR3: CSVETGGLVDEQYF. The CDR3 nucleotides read TGCAGCGTTGAAACAGGGGGGTTGGTTGACGAGCAGTACTTC.